A single sample is the source of the 24 T cell receptor beta chains below, sequenced in a study of T cell changes during pregnancy in multiple sclerosis. TCRdb keeps only in-frame clones here, not all; method: immunoSEQ multiplex PCR. The table lists about 67,000 clones, around 90% of them singletons. The input for sequencing was peripheral blood, taken in the first trimester of pregnancy. The source is a female donor with multiple sclerosis, enrolled in a pregnancy study.

The chain is built from TRBV6-5 and TRBJ1-2; D gene unclear. Trimming left V 5 bases short and J 7 bases short, with 17 bases between. Germline lookup yields CDR1 MNHEY and CDR2 SVGAGI. This CDR3 contains 14 residues. As DNA, the CDR3 is TGTGCCAGCAGTCGCGCAAGGCCGCGGGCTGGCTACACCTTC. Residues: CASSRARPRAGYTF.

The J gene is TRBJ2-1, the V gene TRBV27; D ambiguous. This CDR3 spans 16 amino acids. V was pared by 3 bases and J by 6 bases, with 18 bases between. The germline gives CDR1 MNHEY, CDR2 SMNVEV (reference sequence). This chain's CDR3 is CASSFLAGAVGNEQFF. CDR3 coding DNA: TGTGCCAGCAGTTTTCTGGCCGGCGCGGTGGGCAATGAGCAGTTCTTC.

CDR3 sequence reads: CASSFGQAGNTIYF. In DNA, the CDR3 is TGTGCCAGCAGTTTCGGACAGGCTGGAAACACCATATATTTT. The V gene is TRBV2, the J gene TRBJ1-3, with TRBD1 identical over 7 bases. Germline V gene sequence: CDR1 SNHLY, CDR2 FYNNEI. This CDR3 region has 14 residues. With V trimmed by 5 bases and J by 2 bases, 3 bases remained unmatched.

The V gene is TRBV30, the J gene TRBJ2-1, with 12 bases matching TRBD2. Germline CDR1 reads GTSNPN; CDR2 reads SVGIG (reference sequence). J lost 10 bases, V lost 0 bases, and 7 bases had no gene match. CDR3 size: 15 residues. In DNA, the CDR3 is TGTGCCTGGAGTGTACCTAGCGGGGGGGCCGGGGAGCAGTTCTTC. Translation gives CAWSVPSGGAGEQFF.

The chain has TRBV13 and TRBJ2-5, with 12 bases fitting TRBD2. CDR1 and CDR2 (germline): PRHDT, FYEKMQ (reference sequence). Trimming removed 5 bases from V and 2 bases from J; junction bases left unmatched: 6. The CDR3 is 16 residues long. CDR3 in amino acids: CASSLTSGGLQETQYF. CDR3 DNA: TGTGCCAGCAGCCTGACTAGCGGGGGCTTGCAAGAGACCCAGTACTTC.

V usage is TRBV7-2 and J usage is TRBJ1-6; 7 bases line up with TRBD1. The CDR3 runs 14 residues. Germline CDR1 reads SGHTA; CDR2 reads FQGNSA. V trimming: 5 bases; J trimming: 7 bases; junction bases outside the gene matches: 5. The CDR3: CASSPDRRNSPLHF. The DNA for the CDR3 is TGTGCCAGCAGCCCGGACAGGCGAAATTCACCCCTCCACTTT.

The CDR3 reads CASSLSGTGLYEQYF. CDR3 nucleotides: TGTGCCAGCTCACTATCCGGGACAGGGTTGTACGAGCAGTACTTC. The V gene is TRBV18, the J gene TRBJ2-7; 9 nucleotides match TRBD1. The germline V gene encodes CDR1 KGHSH and CDR2 LQKENI. This CDR3 spans 15 amino acids. J was trimmed by 4 bases and V by 4 bases; bases with no gene match: 8.

The count of this clone is one. V and J are TRBV2 and TRBJ2-7, with 13 bases aligning to TRBD2. This CDR3 has 15 amino acids. CDR1 SNHLY and CDR2 FYNNEI come from the germline V gene. V lost 4 bases to trimming and J lost 7 bases; unmatched junction nucleotides: 7. In DNA, the CDR3 is TGTGCCAGCAGTGGAACGCGGACTAGCGGGAGTGAGCAGTACTTC. Its protein is CASSGTRTSGSEQYF. The whole variable domain, remainder taken from reference TRBV2 and TRBJ2-7, is EPEVTQTPSHQVTQMGQEVILRCVPISNHLYFYWYRQILGQKVEFLVSFYNNEISEKSEIFDDQFSVERPDGSNFTLKIRSTKLEDSAMYFCASSGTRTSGSEQYFGPGTRLTVT.

V and J are TRBV30 and TRBJ2-2; TRBD2 matches 11 bases. Germline V gene lookup returns CDR1 GTSNPN and CDR2 SVGIG (reference sequence). The CDR3 covers 18 residues. Losses at the gene ends were 2 bases for V and 1 base for J; bases not matched to a gene: 9. CDR3 in amino acids: CAWSRATSGKENTGELFF. In DNA, the CDR3 is TGTGCCTGGAGTAGAGCGACTAGCGGGAAGGAGAACACCGGGGAGCTGTTTTTT.

This clone came up once. The chain is built from TRBV11-2 and TRBJ2-7; no reliable D call. V dropped 5 bases and J dropped 3 bases, with 11 bases sitting between them. Germline V CDR1 and CDR2: SGHAT, FQNNGV. The CDR3 consists of 13 residues. The CDR3 reads CASSGEAYYEQYF. Written as DNA, the CDR3 is TGTGCCAGCAGCGGAGAGGCATACTACGAGCAGTACTTC.

This clone has just a few counts. The CDR3 protein is CASSEALLSSNYGYTF. As DNA, the CDR3 is TGTGCCAGCAGTGAAGCGCTTCTGAGTTCTAACTATGGCTACACCTTC. This chain uses TRBV2 with TRBJ1-2; D gene ambiguous. The CDR3 runs 16 residues. Germline lookup yields CDR1 SNHLY and CDR2 FYNNEI. Trimming removed 0 bases at V and 0 bases at J, with 11 bases between. Full variable domain (outside the CDR3, taken from reference TRBV2 and TRBJ1-2): EPEVTQTPSHQVTQMGQEVILRCVPISNHLYFYWYRQILGQKVEFLVSFYNNEISEKSEIFDDQFSVERPDGSNFTLKIRSTKLEDSAMYFCASSEALLSSNYGYTFGSGTRLTVV.

The chain has TRBV19 and TRBJ1-2; weak D call: TRBD1 (5 bases). This CDR3 spans 14 amino acids. With 2 bases removed from V and 5 bases from J, the gap between germline ends came to 12 bases. Germline CDR1 and CDR2: LNHDA and SQIVND (reference sequence). This CDR3 reads CASSIRQLTYGYTF. The CDR3 coding sequence is TGTGCCAGTAGTATAAGACAGTTAACATATGGCTACACCTTC. Together with reference TRBV19 and TRBJ1-2, the CDR3 gives the full variable domain: DGGITQSPKYLFRKEGQNVTLSCEQNLNHDAMYWYRQDPGQGLRLIYYSQIVNDFQKGDIAEGYSVSREKKESFPLTVTSAQKNPTAFYLCASSIRQLTYGYTFGSGTRLTVV.

This clone was recorded only once. The rearrangement uses TRBV19 and TRBJ1-5, with D possibly TRBD1 on 6 matching bases. The germline CDR1 and CDR2 sequences are LNHDA and SQIVND (reference sequence). The CDR3 has 12 residues. V lost 9 bases, J lost 3 bases, and 9 bases lay in between. The CDR3 protein is CASRDTNQPQHF. CDR3 DNA sequence: TGTGCCAGCCGGGACACCAATCAGCCCCAGCATTTT.

The chain uses TRBV5-4 and TRBJ2-1; perhaps TRBD1 as D (7 bases). V gave up 4 bases and J gave up 4 bases, with 18 bases separating them. CDR3 length equals 16 residues. Germline V gene lookup returns CDR1 SGHNT and CDR2 YYREEE (reference sequence). The CDR3: CASSIGNRGGYNEQFF. The CDR3 bases are TGTGCCAGCAGCATTGGGAACAGGGGAGGATACAATGAGCAGTTCTTC.

In DNA, the CDR3 is TGTGCTAGTGGTCGGTCCCGGGGTCCCTTGGGAGAGACCCAGTACTTC. This translates into CASGRSRGPLGETQYF. The chain has TRBV12-5 and TRBJ2-5, with a weak D call TRBD2 (5 bases). The CDR3 totals 16 residues. The V and J ends lost 5 bases and 4 bases respectively, with 20 bases between them. The germline V gene has CDR1 LGHNT and CDR2 FRNRAP.

Here the CDR3 DNA reads TGTGCCAGCAGTTACAGACAGGGGGCTGGGGCCAACGTCCTGACTTTC. It yields the protein CASSYRQGAGANVLTF. The chain couples TRBV6-5 to TRBJ2-6; 9 bases line up with TRBD1. Germline CDR1 reads MNHEY; CDR2 reads SVGAGI. This CDR3 spans 16 amino acids. Trimming at V came to 2 bases and at J to 2 bases, leaving 1 base not matched to a gene.

The genes are TRBV19 and TRBJ2-2; no definite D call. This CDR3 contains 13 residues. V was cut by 5 bases and J by 6 bases, with 10 bases left in between. Germline V CDR1 and CDR2: LNHDA, SQIVND (reference sequence). This CDR3 reads CASSASLPGELFF. The CDR3 DNA reads TGTGCCAGTAGTGCTAGTCTCCCCGGGGAGCTGTTTTTT.

The chain couples TRBV11-3 to TRBJ2-2, with 8 bases fitting TRBD1. Germline V gene data show CDR1 as SGHNT and CDR2 as YENEEA. J lost 6 bases, V lost 1 base, and 4 bases had no gene match. This CDR3 is built from 15 residues. In DNA form, the CDR3 reads TGTGCCAGCAGCTTAGCAGGGGGCTGGTCCGGGGAGCTGTTTTTT. Translated, it gives CASSLAGGWSGELFF.

Only one count was recorded for this clone. The V call is TRBV5-8, the J call TRBJ1-1; perhaps TRBD1 as D (5 bases). Germline CDR1 is SGHTS and CDR2 is YDEGEE. Trimming shortened V by 0 bases and J by 1 base, and 13 bases separated the two germline ends. The CDR3 has 16 amino acids. The CDR3 DNA sequence: TGTGCCAGCAGCTTGGCTTACAACAGGCCGAACACTGAAGCTTTCTTT. Its protein is CASSLAYNRPNTEAFF.

The V and J genes are TRBV6-6 and TRBJ2-7, with 7 bases that match TRBD1. CDR1 is MNHNY, CDR2 SVGAGI, per germline (reference sequence). The trim removed 2 bases at V and 0 bases at J, leaving 7 bases unmatched. This CDR3 comprises 16 residues. CDR3 amino acids: CASSYPRQGVSYEQYF. DNA for the CDR3: TGTGCCAGCAGTTACCCGAGGCAGGGGGTCTCCTACGAGCAGTACTTC.

The chain has TRBV9 and TRBJ2-2; 9 bases agree with TRBD2. Germline loops: CDR1 SGDLS, CDR2 YYNGEE. The CDR3 loop spans 16 amino acids. The V segment lost 4 bases and the J segment 0 bases; nucleotides outside the gene matches: 4. This CDR3 reads CASSLTSGPNTGELFF. CDR3 coding DNA: TGTGCCAGCAGCCTTACTAGCGGGCCGAACACCGGGGAGCTGTTTTTT.

V usage is TRBV30 and J usage is TRBJ2-5; 9 bases are shared with TRBD2. Germline CDR1 is GTSNPN and CDR2 is SVGIG (reference sequence). Trimming at V came to 0 bases and at J to 6 bases, leaving 5 bases not matched to a gene. This CDR3 spans 14 amino acids. This CDR3 reads CAWSVTAGGKTQYF. Here the CDR3 DNA reads TGTGCCTGGAGTGTAACAGCGGGGGGCAAGACCCAGTACTTC.

This rearrangement joins TRBV5-6 to TRBJ2-1; D gene unclear. The CDR3 has 13 residues. In germline, CDR1 is SGHDT, CDR2 YYEEEE. V was trimmed by 1 base and J by 7 bases, leaving 9 bases between them. CDR3 amino acids: CASSLSRVNEQFF. The CDR3 DNA reads as TGTGCCAGCAGCTTGTCCCGAGTGAATGAGCAGTTCTTC.

The V and J genes are TRBV19 and TRBJ1-6; 7 positions agree with TRBD1. The V segment lost 7 bases and the J segment 12 bases; nucleotides outside the gene matches: 18. Germline-derived CDR1 and CDR2 are LNHDA and SQIVND (reference sequence). CDR3 length: 16 amino acids. This chain's CDR3 is CASNPEASGGSGPLHF. Written as DNA, the CDR3 is TGTGCCAGTAACCCGGAAGCTTCAGGGGGGTCCGGACCCCTCCACTTT.